This T cell receptor (beta chain) was recovered during a study of CD4+ T cells in melanoma. Libraries were prepared by immunoSEQ multiplex PCR; TCRdb keeps only in-frame clonotypes and omits some of them. The table has about 50,000 clones, 89% seen once. Trimming took off 9 bases at V and 0 bases at J, with 11 bases between the two ends. The germline CDR1 and CDR2 sequences are LNHDA and SQIVND (reference sequence). CDR3 length: 13 residues. Study-level points and caveats: CD8+ T cell, macrophage and B cell function reportedly correlated with neoantigen-specific CD4+ T cells. Neoantigen-specific CD4+ T cells in melanoma reportedly had diverse differentiation states.

A remark on this clone: Its antigen is undetermined.

J is TRBJ1-1 and V is TRBV19; D perhaps matches TRBD1 (5 bases). The sample taken for sequencing was peripheral blood. This TCR was recovered from a human donor with melanoma. The CDR3 is CASGLGVNTEAFF. DNA for the CDR3: TGTGCCAGCGGTCTAGGGGTGAACACTGAAGCTTTCTTT.